The present entry profiles one TCR beta chain with its context. Some clones are missing from TCRdb's copy, which holds only in-frame ones; the method was immunoSEQ multiplex PCR. The data contain about 73,000 clones, 85% to 95% of them singletons. The V end lost 1 base, the J end lost 2 bases, and 9 bases lay between the germline ends. The V gene's germline CDR1 is LNHDA and CDR2 SQIVND (reference sequence). The CDR3 extends over 14 amino acids. This specimen belongs to a study of cytomegalovirus exposure and HLA in healthy donors. About the research overall: In a later analysis, it was reported that the roughly 130 validation repertoires had been produced on the same platform as the roughly 700 repertoires belonging to the first cohort.

Sequencing used PBMCs. The sequence was obtained from a woman aged 18-35 years in good health and CMV-seronegative. J is TRBJ2-7 and V is TRBV19; D not resolved. CDR3 in DNA: TGTGCCAGTAGTATAGGGCCAGGCGCCTACGAGCAGTACTTC. Protein product: CASSIGPGAYEQYF.